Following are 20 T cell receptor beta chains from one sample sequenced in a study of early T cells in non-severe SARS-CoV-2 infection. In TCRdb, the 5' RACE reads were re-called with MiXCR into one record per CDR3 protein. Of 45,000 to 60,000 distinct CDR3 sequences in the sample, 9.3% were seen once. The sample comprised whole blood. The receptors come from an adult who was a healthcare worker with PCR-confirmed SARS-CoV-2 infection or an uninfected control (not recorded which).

The CDR3 coding sequence is TGTGCCAGCAGCGAGGGTACTTCCTACGAGCAGTACTTC. It is translated as CASSEGTSYEQYF. This chain uses TRBV7-7 with TRBJ2-7; D may be TRBD2 (5 bases). V lost 5 bases and J 1 base, leaving 9 bases between the germline ends. The CDR3 covers 13 residues. Germline values: CDR1 SSHAT, CDR2 FNYEAQ (reference sequence).

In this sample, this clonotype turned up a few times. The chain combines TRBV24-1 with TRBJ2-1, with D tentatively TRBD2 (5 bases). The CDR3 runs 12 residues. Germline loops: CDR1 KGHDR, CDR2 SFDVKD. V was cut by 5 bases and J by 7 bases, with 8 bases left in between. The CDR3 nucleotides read TGTGCCACCAGTGGAACGGGAAATGAGCAGTTCTTC. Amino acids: CATSGTGNEQFF.

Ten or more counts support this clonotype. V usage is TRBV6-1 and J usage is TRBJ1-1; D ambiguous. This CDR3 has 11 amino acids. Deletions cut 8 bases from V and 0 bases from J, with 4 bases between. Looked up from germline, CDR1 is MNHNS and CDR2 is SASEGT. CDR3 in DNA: TGTGCCAGCGGGATGAACACTGAAGCTTTCTTT. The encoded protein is CASGMNTEAFF.

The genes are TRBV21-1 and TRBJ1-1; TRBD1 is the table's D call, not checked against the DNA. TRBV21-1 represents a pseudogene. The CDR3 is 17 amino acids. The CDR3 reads CASSLPRGGGPNTEAFF. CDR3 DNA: TGTGCCAGCAGCTTGCCCCGCGGAGGGGGTCCAAACACTGAAGCTTTCTTT.

The CDR3 DNA follows: TGTGCCAGCAGTCTACAGGGGGCCTACAATGAGCAGTTCTTC. It specifies CASSLQGAYNEQFF. The chain joins TRBV2 to TRBJ2-1; 8 bases map to TRBD1. Germline CDR1 SNHLY, CDR2 FYNNEI. With V trimmed by 5 bases and J by 2 bases, 2 bases remained unmatched. The CDR3 consists of 14 residues.

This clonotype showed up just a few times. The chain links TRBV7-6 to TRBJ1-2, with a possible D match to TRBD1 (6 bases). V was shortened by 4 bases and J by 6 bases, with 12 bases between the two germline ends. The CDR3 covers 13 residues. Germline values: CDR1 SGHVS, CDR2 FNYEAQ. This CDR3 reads CASSSTGSNGYTF. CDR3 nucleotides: TGTGCCAGCAGCTCAACAGGGAGCAATGGCTACACCTTC. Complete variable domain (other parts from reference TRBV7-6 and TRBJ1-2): GAGVSQSPRYKVTKRGQDVALRCDPISGHVSLYWYRQALGQGPEFLTYFNYEAQQDKSGLPNDRFSAERPEGSISTLTIQRTEQRDSAMYRCASSSTGSNGYTFGSGTRLTVV.

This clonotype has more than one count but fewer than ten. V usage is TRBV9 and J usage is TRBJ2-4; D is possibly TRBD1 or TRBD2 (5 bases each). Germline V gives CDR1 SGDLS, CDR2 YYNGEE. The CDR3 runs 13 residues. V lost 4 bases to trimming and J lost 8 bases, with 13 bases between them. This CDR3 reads CASSPRRDDIQYF. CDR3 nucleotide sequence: TGTGCCAGCAGCCCCCGCAGGGACGACATTCAGTACTTC.

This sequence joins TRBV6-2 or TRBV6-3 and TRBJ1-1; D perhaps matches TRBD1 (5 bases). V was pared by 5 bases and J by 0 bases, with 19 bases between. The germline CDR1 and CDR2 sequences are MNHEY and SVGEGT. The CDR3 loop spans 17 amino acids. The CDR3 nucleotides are TGTGCCAGCAGTGGGAACCACGGGGCAGAAATGAACACTGAAGCTTTCTTT. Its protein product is CASSGNHGAEMNTEAFF.

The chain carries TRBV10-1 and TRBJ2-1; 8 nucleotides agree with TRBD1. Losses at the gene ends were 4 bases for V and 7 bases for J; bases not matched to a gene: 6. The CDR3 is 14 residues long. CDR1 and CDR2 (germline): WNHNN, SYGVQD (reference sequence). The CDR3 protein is CASSGTQGGNEQFF. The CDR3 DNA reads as TGCGCCAGCAGTGGGACACAGGGGGGAAATGAGCAGTTCTTC.

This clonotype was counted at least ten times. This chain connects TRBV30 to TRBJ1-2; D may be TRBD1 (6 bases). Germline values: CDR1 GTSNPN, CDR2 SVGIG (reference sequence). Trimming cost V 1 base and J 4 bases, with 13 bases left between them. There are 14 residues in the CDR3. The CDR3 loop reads CAWSAVTGIYGYTF. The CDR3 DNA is TGTGCCTGGAGTGCAGTTACAGGGATCTATGGCTACACCTTC.

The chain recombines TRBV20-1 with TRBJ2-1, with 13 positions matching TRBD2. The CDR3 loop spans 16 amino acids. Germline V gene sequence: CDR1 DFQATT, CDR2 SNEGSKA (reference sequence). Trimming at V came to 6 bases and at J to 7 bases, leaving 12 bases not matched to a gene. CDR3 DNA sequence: TGCAGTGCCTATGGACTAGCGGGGGCAAGGATGAATGAGCAGTTCTTC. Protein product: CSAYGLAGARMNEQFF.

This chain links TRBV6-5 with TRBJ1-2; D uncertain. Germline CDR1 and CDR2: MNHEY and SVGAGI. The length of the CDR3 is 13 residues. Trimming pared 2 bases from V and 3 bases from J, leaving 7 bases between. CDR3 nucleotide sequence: TGTGCCAGCAGTTACCGGCCAGACTATGGCTACACCTTC. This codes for CASSYRPDYGYTF.

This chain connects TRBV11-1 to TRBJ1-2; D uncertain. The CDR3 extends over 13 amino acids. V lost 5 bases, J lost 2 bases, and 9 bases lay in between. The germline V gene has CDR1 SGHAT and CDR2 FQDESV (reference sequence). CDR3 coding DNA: TGTGCCAGCAGCGAACAGAAAAACTATGGCTACACCTTC. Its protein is CASSEQKNYGYTF.

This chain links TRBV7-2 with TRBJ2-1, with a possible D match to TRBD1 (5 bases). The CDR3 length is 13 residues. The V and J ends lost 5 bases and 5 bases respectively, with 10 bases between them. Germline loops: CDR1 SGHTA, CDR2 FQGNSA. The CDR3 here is CASSPTVNNEQFF. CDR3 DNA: TGTGCCAGCAGCCCGACAGTTAACAATGAGCAGTTCTTC.

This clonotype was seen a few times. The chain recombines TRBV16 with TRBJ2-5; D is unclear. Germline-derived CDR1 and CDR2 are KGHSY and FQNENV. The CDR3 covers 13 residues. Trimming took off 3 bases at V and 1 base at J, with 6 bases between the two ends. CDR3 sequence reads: CASSHGRQETQYF. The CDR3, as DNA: TGTGCCAGCAGCCACGGTCGCCAAGAGACCCAGTACTTC.

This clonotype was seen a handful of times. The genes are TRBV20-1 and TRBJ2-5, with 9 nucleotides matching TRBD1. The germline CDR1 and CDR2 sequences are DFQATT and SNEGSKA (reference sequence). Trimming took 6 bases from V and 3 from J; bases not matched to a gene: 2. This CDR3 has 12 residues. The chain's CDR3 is CSARQGEETQYF. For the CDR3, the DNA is TGCAGTGCCAGACAGGGGGAAGAGACCCAGTACTTC.

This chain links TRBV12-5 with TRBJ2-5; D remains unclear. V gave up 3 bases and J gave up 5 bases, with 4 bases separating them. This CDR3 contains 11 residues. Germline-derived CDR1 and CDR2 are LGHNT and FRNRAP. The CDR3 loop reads CASGLGETQYF. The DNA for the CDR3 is TGTGCTAGTGGTTTAGGGGAGACCCAGTACTTC.

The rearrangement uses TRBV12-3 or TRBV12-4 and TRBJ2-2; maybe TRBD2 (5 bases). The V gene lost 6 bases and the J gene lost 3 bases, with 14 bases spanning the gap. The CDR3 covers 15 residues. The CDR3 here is CASSPRGVDTGELFF. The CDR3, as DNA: TGTGCCAGCAGCCCACGGGGAGTGGACACCGGGGAGCTGTTTTTT.

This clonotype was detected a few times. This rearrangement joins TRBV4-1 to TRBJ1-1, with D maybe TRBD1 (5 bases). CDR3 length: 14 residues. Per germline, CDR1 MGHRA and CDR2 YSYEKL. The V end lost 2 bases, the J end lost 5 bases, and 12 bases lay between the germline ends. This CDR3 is CASSQWDRGTEAFF. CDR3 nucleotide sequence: TGCGCCAGCAGCCAATGGGACCGCGGAACTGAAGCTTTCTTT.

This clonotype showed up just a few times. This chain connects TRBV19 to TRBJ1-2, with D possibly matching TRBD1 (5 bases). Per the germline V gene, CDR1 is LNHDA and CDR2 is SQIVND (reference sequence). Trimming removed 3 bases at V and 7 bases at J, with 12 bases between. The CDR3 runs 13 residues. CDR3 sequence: CASSIGALGGYTF. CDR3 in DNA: TGTGCCAGTAGTATCGGGGCGCTCGGTGGCTACACCTTC.